This entry lists 28 T cell receptor beta chains sequenced from one sample in a study of blood T cell repertoires in COVID-19. TCRdb keeps only in-frame clones here, not all; method: immunoSEQ multiplex PCR. The data show under 300,000 clones, more than 75% seen once. The sample consisted of peripheral blood. Receptors originate from a woman aged 65 to 85 with active or convalescent COVID-19.

V and J are TRBV11-2 and TRBJ1-2, with 9 bases lining up with TRBD1. The CDR3 sequence is 14 residues long. The V gene end was trimmed by 3 bases and the J gene end by 7 bases; junction bases not matched to a gene: 6. Germline V gene data show CDR1 as SGHAT and CDR2 as FQNNGV. This CDR3 reads CASSLVQGASGYTF. CDR3 DNA sequence: TGTGCCAGCAGCTTGGTACAGGGGGCGAGTGGCTACACCTTC.

This chain connects TRBV13 to TRBJ2-2; 9 bases agree with TRBD1. The CDR3 extends over 19 amino acids. Germline CDR1 is PRHDT and CDR2 is FYEKMQ (reference sequence). V dropped 2 bases and J dropped 2; count of bases not matched to a gene: 12. CDR3 region: CASSLSTGGSQTNTGELFF. The CDR3 region has the DNA TGTGCCAGCAGCTTATCGACAGGGGGTTCCCAGACTAACACCGGGGAGCTGTTTTTT.

The rearrangement links TRBV13 to TRBJ2-7, with TRBD2 matching 7 bases. The germline CDR1 and CDR2 sequences are PRHDT and FYEKMQ (reference sequence). The CDR3 extends over 15 amino acids. V trimming: 5 bases; J trimming: 0 bases; junction bases outside the gene matches: 7. The CDR3 nucleotides read TGTGCCAGCAGCGGGAGGGACCGTGGCTCCTACGAGCAGTACTTC. Translated: CASSGRDRGSYEQYF.

This clone was recorded a few times. The rearrangement joins TRBV27 to TRBJ2-4; D may be TRBD2 (6 bases). Germline lookup yields CDR1 MNHEY and CDR2 SMNVEV (reference sequence). Trimming pared 4 bases from V and 13 bases from J, leaving 17 bases between. The CDR3 has 13 amino acids. CDR3 bases: TGTGCCAGCAGTTCCCCGGGGGTGCCCAAACAGTACTTC. It is translated as CASSSPGVPKQYF.

The chain carries TRBV18 and TRBJ2-7, with a weak D call TRBD1 (6 bases). The CDR3 length is 14 residues. Germline-derived CDR1 and CDR2 are KGHSH and LQKENI. V lost 8 bases and J lost 2, with 16 bases in between. CDR3 bases: TGTGCCAGCCACGAAGGGACAAATCCCTACGAGCAGTACTTC. Its translation: CASHEGTNPYEQYF.

This clone was found a few times. The rearrangement links TRBV7-9 to TRBJ1-2, with D unclear. CDR1 and CDR2 (germline): SEHNR, FQNEAQ (reference sequence). The CDR3 runs 13 residues. Trimming pared 2 bases from V and 14 bases from J, leaving 18 bases between. This CDR3 is CASSLLLEGFYTF. The CDR3 nucleotides are TGTGCCAGCAGCTTACTGCTAGAGGGCTTCTATACCTTC.

V usage is TRBV19 and J usage is TRBJ2-5; 11 bases are shared with TRBD1. Looked up from germline, CDR1 is LNHDA and CDR2 is SQIVND (reference sequence). V lost 5 bases, J lost 5 bases, and 7 bases stayed unmatched. This CDR3 has 15 amino acids. The CDR3 DNA reads TGTGCCAGTAGTCTCAGGGACAGGGGGATGGAGACCCAGTACTTC. This gives the protein CASSLRDRGMETQYF.

The chain carries TRBV7-8 and TRBJ2-3; the match to TRBD2 covers 7 bases. V lost 2 bases and J lost 3; bases outside the gene matches: 8. The CDR3 has 16 amino acids. Germline-derived CDR1 and CDR2 are SGHVS and FQNEAQ. The CDR3 region has the DNA TGTGCCAGCAGCTTACTCACCGGGGGGAGTACAGATACGCAGTATTTT. It specifies CASSLLTGGSTDTQYF.

V gene TRBV10-3 combines with J gene TRBJ2-7; the match to TRBD2 covers 9 bases. With 9 bases clipped from V and 4 bases from J, the junction kept 13 bases outside the gene matches. Germline V CDR1 and CDR2: ENHRY, SYGVKD. CDR3 length: 15 amino acids. CDR3 in amino acids: CAIFKSGLALYEQYF. For the CDR3, the DNA is TGTGCCATTTTTAAATCTGGACTAGCGCTATACGAGCAGTACTTC.

This clone was observed a handful of times. V usage is TRBV4-1 and J usage is TRBJ1-3, with D perhaps TRBD1 (5 bases). CDR3 size: 15 residues. Germline V gene sequence: CDR1 MGHRA, CDR2 YSYEKL. With 2 bases removed from V and 3 bases from J, the gap between germline ends came to 11 bases. The DNA of the CDR3 is TGCGCCAGCAGCCAAAGTACAGGTGATGGAAACACCATATATTTT. It encodes CASSQSTGDGNTIYF.

The chain combines TRBV6-5 with TRBJ2-1, with D possibly being TRBD2 (7 bases). V was trimmed by 0 bases and J by 7 bases, leaving 13 bases between them. Germline V gene lookup returns CDR1 MNHEY and CDR2 SVGAGI. The CDR3 totals 15 residues. This CDR3 reads CASSYSNEGGNEQFF. CDR3 DNA sequence: TGTGCCAGCAGTTACTCGAACGAGGGGGGGAATGAGCAGTTCTTC.

The rearrangement uses TRBV7-9 and TRBJ1-6; D gene uncertain. Trimming removed 1 base from V and 8 bases from J, with 12 bases in between. Looked up from germline, CDR1 is SEHNR and CDR2 is FQNEAQ (reference sequence). This CDR3 region has 15 residues. The CDR3 nucleotides are TGTGCCAGCAGCTTAGGTGAGAAACGAGATTCACCCCTCCACTTT. It codes for CASSLGEKRDSPLHF.

This clone was counted once. The chain recombines TRBV9 with TRBJ1-1; D unresolved. Per the germline V gene, CDR1 is SGDLS and CDR2 is YYNGEE. There are 14 residues in the CDR3. V was cut by 6 bases and J by 1 base, with 13 bases left in between. CDR3 loop: CASTASYSNTEAFF. The CDR3 DNA follows: TGTGCCAGCACCGCGTCCTACTCGAACACTGAAGCTTTCTTT.

The chain couples TRBV6-6 to TRBJ1-1, with D possibly TRBD1 on 5 matching bases. The CDR3 covers 14 residues. The V gene lost 6 bases and the J gene lost 3 bases, with 14 bases spanning the gap. Per the germline V gene, CDR1 is MNHNY and CDR2 is SVGAGI (reference sequence). The DNA of the CDR3 is TGTGCCAGCAGCCTACTACAGGAAGACACTGAAGCTTTCTTT. Encoded protein: CASSLLQEDTEAFF.

The chain employs TRBV19 and TRBJ2-7; D is possibly TRBD1 (6 bases). V lost 6 bases to trimming and J lost 3 bases, with 9 bases between them. CDR3 length: 12 residues. Germline CDR1 is LNHDA and CDR2 is SQIVND (reference sequence). CDR3 region: CASRDSVYEQYF. As DNA, the CDR3 is TGTGCCAGTAGGGACAGCGTCTACGAGCAGTACTTC. Looking up the rest from reference TRBV19 and TRBJ2-7 gives the full variable domain: DGGITQSPKYLFRKEGQNVTLSCEQNLNHDAMYWYRQDPGQGLRLIYYSQIVNDFQKGDIAEGYSVSREKKESFPLTVTSAQKNPTAFYLCASRDSVYEQYFGPGTRLTVT.

The rearrangement joins TRBV27 to TRBJ2-5, with a possible D match to TRBD1 (6 bases). Germline CDR1 MNHEY, CDR2 SMNVEV (reference sequence). Trimming left V 6 bases short and J 5 bases short, with 16 bases between. This CDR3 is 14 amino acids long. The CDR3 loop reads CASRATGRGETQYF. CDR3 DNA: TGTGCCAGCAGGGCTACAGGGAGAGGGGAGACCCAGTACTTC.

The chain is built from TRBV7-3 and TRBJ2-3, with 9 bases aligning to TRBD2. V trimming: 6 bases; J trimming: 2 bases; junction bases outside the gene matches: 12. The germline V gene has CDR1 SGHTA and CDR2 FQGTGA. The CDR3 is 17 amino acids. CDR3 coding DNA: TGTGCCAGCAGGGGGATCTTAGCGGGGGTAAACACAGATACGCAGTATTTT. Translated: CASRGILAGVNTDTQYF.

The chain uses TRBV6-4 and TRBJ2-3, with D uncertain. Germline V gene lookup returns CDR1 MRHNA and CDR2 SNTAGT. With 6 bases removed from V and 6 bases from J, the gap between germline ends came to 10 bases. The CDR3 length is 12 residues. DNA for the CDR3: TGTGCCAGCAGGACCCTCGGGGATACGCAGTATTTT. Its translation: CASRTLGDTQYF.

CDR3 bases: TGTGCCAGCAGCCTACGCGGGGCCTATAATTCACCCCTCCACTTT. Amino acid sequence: CASSLRGAYNSPLHF. V usage is TRBV5-5 and J usage is TRBJ1-6; D unclear. This CDR3 comprises 15 residues. Germline values: CDR1 SGHKS, CDR2 YYEKEE (reference sequence). The germline V and J ends were trimmed by 4 bases and 2 bases, with 10 bases remaining between them.

The chain joins TRBV4-3 to TRBJ2-7; D ambiguous. The CDR3 has 16 amino acids. Trimming cost V 4 bases and J 2 bases, with 18 bases left between them. In germline, CDR1 is LGHNA, CDR2 YSLEER. The CDR3 DNA reads TGCGCCAGCAGCCCTACCAATCCGGTGAATACCTACGAGCAGTACTTC. Its translation: CASSPTNPVNTYEQYF.

The chain links TRBV29-1 to TRBJ1-5; 8 nucleotides line up with TRBD1. CDR1 and CDR2 (germline): SQVTM, ANQGSEA. Trimming took 6 bases from V and 0 from J; bases not matched to a gene: 7. CDR3 length: 15 residues. This CDR3 reads CSVVLTGGSNQPQHF. Here the CDR3 DNA reads TGCAGCGTGGTATTAACAGGGGGTAGCAATCAGCCCCAGCATTTT.

This chain connects TRBV6-2 or TRBV6-3 to TRBJ2-5, with D perhaps TRBD2 (6 bases). V shed 5 bases and J shed 10 bases, with 17 bases lying between them. The germline V gene encodes CDR1 MNHEY and CDR2 SVGEGT. This CDR3 contains 13 residues. The CDR3 loop reads CASSLSGRGYQYF. The CDR3 nucleotides are TGTGCCAGCAGTCTCTCGGGACGGGGGTACCAGTACTTC.

This chain joins TRBV19 and TRBJ1-6, with TRBD1 matching over 7 bases. Germline V lookup: CDR1 LNHDA, CDR2 SQIVND (reference sequence). The CDR3 spans 14 residues. The V gene end was trimmed by 3 bases and the J gene end by 10 bases; junction bases not matched to a gene: 6. The CDR3 reads CASSIEGAHSPLHF. The CDR3 DNA is TGTGCCAGTAGTATCGAGGGGGCGCACTCACCCCTCCACTTT.

This chain joins TRBV15 and TRBJ2-3; D possibly corresponds to TRBD2 (5 bases). The CDR3 has 13 residues. V gave up 7 bases and J gave up 2 bases, with 10 bases separating them. In germline, CDR1 is LNHNV, CDR2 YYDKDF (reference sequence). For the CDR3, the DNA is TGTGCCACCAATGGGCGGGCCACAGATACGCAGTATTTT. This encodes CATNGRATDTQYF.

The CDR3 nucleotides read TGTGCCAGCAGCTCGTTAGCGGGGAACACCGGGGAGCTGTTTTTT. Amino acids: CASSSLAGNTGELFF. V and J are TRBV11-2 and TRBJ2-2; 7 bases match TRBD2. This CDR3 contains 15 residues. Germline trimming cut 4 bases from V and 1 base from J; bases unmatched to any gene: 3. The germline gives CDR1 SGHAT, CDR2 FQNNGV.

This clone has a handful of counts. The CDR3: CASSHRTSGYNEQFF. CDR3 nucleotide sequence: TGTGCCAGCAGCCACCGGACTAGCGGGTACAATGAGCAGTTCTTC. This chain connects TRBV11-2 to TRBJ2-1; 11 nucleotides agree with TRBD2. From germline, CDR1 is SGHAT and CDR2 FQNNGV. The CDR3 covers 15 residues. V lost 5 bases and J lost 4; bases outside the gene matches: 4.

The chain couples TRBV25-1 to TRBJ2-7; TRBD2 agrees at 14 bases. V lost 6 bases to trimming and J lost 4 bases; unmatched junction nucleotides: 14. This CDR3 comprises 18 residues. Germline loops: CDR1 MGHDK, CDR2 SYGVNS. CDR3 amino acids: CASSQGLAGVTFTYEQYF. For the CDR3, the DNA is TGTGCCAGCAGCCAGGGACTAGCGGGGGTGACCTTTACTTACGAGCAGTACTTC.

V usage is TRBV6-1 and J usage is TRBJ1-4, with TRBD1 identical over 7 bases. Germline CDR1 is MNHNS and CDR2 is SASEGT. Losses at the gene ends were 2 bases for V and 8 bases for J; bases not matched to a gene: 11. The CDR3 length is 16 residues. The DNA for the CDR3 is TGTGCCAGCAGTGAATCATTAGGGACAGTTTACGAAAAACTGTTTTTT. It specifies CASSESLGTVYEKLFF.